This record looks at one T cell receptor beta chain sequence and its context. The data were produced by immunoSEQ multiplex PCR, yet TCRdb's version contains in-frame clones alone and is incomplete. Of tens of thousands of clones in the sample, 82% were seen once. The sample originates from a study of PD-L1 blockade in urothelial cancer. The CDR3 is 16 amino acids. Between the trimmed V and J ends, which lost 0 bases and 5 bases, there was a span of 13 bases. The germline gives CDR1 MGHRA, CDR2 YSYEKL. The sequenced sample was PBMCs, obtained around atezolizumab (anti-PD-L1) treatment. The gene calls are TRBV4-1 and TRBJ1-4; tentatively, D is TRBD1 (6 bases). The TCR originated in a man between 70 and 80 years old with urothelial cancer. The CDR3 spells CASSQDFRGQNEKLFF. In DNA form, the CDR3 reads TGCGCCAGCAGCCAAGATTTCAGGGGCCAAAATGAAAAACTGTTTTTT.